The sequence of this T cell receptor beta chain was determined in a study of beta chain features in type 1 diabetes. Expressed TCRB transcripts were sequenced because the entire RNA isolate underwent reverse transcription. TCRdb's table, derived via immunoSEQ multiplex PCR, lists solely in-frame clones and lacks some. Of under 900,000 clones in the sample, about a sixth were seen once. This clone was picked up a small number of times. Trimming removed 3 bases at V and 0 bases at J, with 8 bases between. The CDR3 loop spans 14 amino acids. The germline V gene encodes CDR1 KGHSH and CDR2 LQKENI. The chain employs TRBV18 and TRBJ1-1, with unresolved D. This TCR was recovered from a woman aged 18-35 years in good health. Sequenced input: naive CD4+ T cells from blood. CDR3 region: CASSPASMNTEAFF. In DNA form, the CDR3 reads TGTGCCAGCTCACCGGCCTCAATGAACACTGAAGCTTTCTTT.